This T cell receptor (beta chain) stems from a study of blood T cell repertoires in COVID-19 (TCRdb year 2020). Study-wide context: Samples covering the acute and convalescent phases of COVID-19 were provided by collaborators in the United States, Italy and Spain. Sample metadata almost always included a de-identified subject ID, COVID-19 status, age in years and sex. Where available, HLA class I and class II types were taken from metadata supplied by the sample provider and were not determined by assay-based typing. The samples were drawn from two sources: the first 160 participants of the ongoing ImmuneRACE study, and about 1,300 subjects contributed by 6 global collaborators. The prospective study material was composed of cDNA or gDNA derived from T cells, B-cell-depleted T cells, or PBMCs. Subjects who had been exposed to COVID-19, were actively infected with it, or had recovered from it provided the deeply sampled blood TCRbeta repertoires that made up the dataset. A freely available public database, intended as a resource for researchers studying the immune response to SARS-CoV-2, is where the repertoires were released.

A word on this clone: The antigen it binds to is not known. No base-level quality is on record; no much larger clone is a single base apart.

TCRbeta CDR3 regions were amplified from genomic DNA using the immunoSEQ Assay, a bias-controlled multiplex PCR. On the study's bioinformatics: Within the assay, amplification of reference gene primers was used to estimate how many nucleated cells each sample contained. To quantify the absolute abundance of each unique TCRbeta CDR3 rearrangement, sequence reads were collapsed and filtered. Productive Simpson clonality was computed per sample as the square root of Simpson's diversity index over productive rearrangements. TCRdb limited this immuneACCESS table to in-frame rearrangements with V and J called. A share of clones is missing; checked studies link under half to unresolved V genes, and the rest is unexplained. D and trimming come from the DNA, and the V and J calls and clone size come from that table. The sample yields 55,000 to 60,000 clones; 60% to 85% were counted once. The ten most abundant clones make up about 20% of the sample.

Whole blood was collected in K2EDTA tubes by collaborating institutions according to the institutions' own protocols. For TCRbeta analysis, collaborators shipped samples as frozen whole blood, isolated PBMCs, or DNA extracted from either of those sample types. General conclusions and limits of the study: The quantity of clinical and demographic metadata differed by source and by participant and was supplied without curation.

The sequence derives from a man between 50 and 59 years old with active or convalescent COVID-19. Material: peripheral blood.

The DNA sequence is as follows: TGTGCCAGCAGCGTAGGCGCCGACTTCACCTACGAGCAGTACTTC. Its coded protein is CASSVGADFTYEQYF. In this chain, TRBV9 is recombined with TRBJ2-7; confidence is insufficient to name the D gene. Trimming removed 0 bases from V and 2 bases from J, leaving 12 bases between the germline ends. CDR1 and CDR2 (SGDLS, YYNGEE) derive from the germline V gene. The CDR3 spans 15 residues, from the cysteine through the phenylalanine. The entry retains the CDR3 DNA only, 45 bases that are in frame from base 1.